The 23 T cell receptor beta chains in this list originate from one sample, sequenced in a study of T-cell memory formation after mild COVID-19. One entry per CDR3 protein results from TCRdb running MiXCR on the 5' RACE reads. The profile shows fewer than 650,000 distinct CDR3 sequences, 17% of them singletons. The sample was PBMCs or a T cell subset sorted from them (not recorded which). These receptors were obtained from an adult woman who had mild COVID-19 (a few samples of this study predate the infection). Cell type and time point are not known.

The table lists this clonotype with a few counts. V gene TRBV7-2 combines with J gene TRBJ2-1, with 15 bases fitting TRBD2. CDR1 and CDR2 from the germline V gene are SGHTA and FQGNSA. This CDR3 spans 18 amino acids. V shed 2 bases and J 5 bases; nucleotides not matched to a gene: 7. Written as DNA, the CDR3 is TGTGCCAGCAGCTTAAACGGGACTAGCGGGAGGCCCCACAATGAGCAGTTCTTC. It encodes CASSLNGTSGRPHNEQFF. The variable domain in full, completed from reference TRBV7-2 and TRBJ2-1, reads GAGVSQSPSNKVTEKGKDVELRCDPISGHTALYWYRQSLGQGLEFLIYFQGNSAPDKSGLPSDRFSAERTGGSVSTLTIQRTQQEDSAVYLCASSLNGTSGRPHNEQFFGPGTRLTVL.

This clonotype was observed a handful of times. The rearrangement uses TRBV27 and TRBJ1-6, with TRBD1 matching over 8 bases. This CDR3 has 17 amino acids. Trimming took 5 bases from V and 1 from J; bases not matched to a gene: 7. Germline values: CDR1 MNHEY, CDR2 SMNVEV (reference sequence). The CDR3 here is CASSDSYRGSYNSPLHF. The CDR3 DNA reads TGTGCCAGCAGTGATTCATACAGGGGGTCCTATAATTCACCCCTCCACTTT.

This clonotype was found a few times. This chain joins TRBV12-3 or TRBV12-4 and TRBJ2-2; tentative D call: TRBD1 (5 bases). Trimming took off 1 base at V and 4 bases at J, with 10 bases between the two ends. The CDR3 is 15 amino acids. As DNA, the CDR3 is TGTGCCAGCAGTTTAGGTAGGGGCAGCACCGGGGAGCTGTTTTTT. It specifies CASSLGRGSTGELFF.

This clonotype was seen a handful of times. This chain links TRBV6-1 with TRBJ2-7, with D perhaps TRBD1 (5 bases). Germline V gene lookup returns CDR1 MNHNS and CDR2 SASEGT. V lost 2 bases and J lost 4, with 15 bases in between. The CDR3 consists of 15 residues. The CDR3 sequence is CASSEFRTRGYEQYF. The CDR3 DNA reads TGTGCCAGCAGTGAATTTAGGACAAGGGGATACGAGCAGTACTTC.

Only a few counts were recorded for this clonotype. This chain joins TRBV5-1 and TRBJ2-1, with TRBD1 matching 8 bases. Germline assignment: CDR1 SGHRS and CDR2 YFSETQ. V dropped 0 bases and J dropped 5; count of bases not matched to a gene: 7. CDR3 size: 16 residues. The CDR3 here is CASSLAPGQVDNEQFF. As DNA, the CDR3 is TGCGCCAGCAGCTTGGCTCCGGGACAGGTGGACAATGAGCAGTTCTTC.

This clonotype was counted a few times. The genes are TRBV4-2 and TRBJ2-4; D is ambiguous. CDR3 length equals 11 residues. Germline V gene sequence: CDR1 LGHNA, CDR2 YNFKEQ. V shed 8 bases and J shed 7 bases, with 9 bases lying between them. CDR3 coding DNA: TGTGCCAGCGTCTCAAGGAACATTCAGTACTTC. Its translation is CASVSRNIQYF.

In this sample, this clonotype turned up a few times. V and J are TRBV4-1 and TRBJ1-5; no reliable D call. V was clipped by 1 base and J by 1 base, with 8 bases between them. Germline V gene lookup returns CDR1 MGHRA and CDR2 YSYEKL. CDR3 length equals 15 residues. CDR3 sequence reads: CASSQGGTSNQPQHF. The CDR3 DNA follows: TGCGCCAGCAGCCAAGGGGGAACGAGCAATCAGCCCCAGCATTTT.

This clonotype showed up just once. This chain uses TRBV15 with TRBJ1-4, with D possibly TRBD1 on 5 matching bases. The CDR3 loop spans 15 amino acids. Germline-derived CDR1 and CDR2 are LNHNV and YYDKDF (reference sequence). Trimming removed 0 bases from V and 5 bases from J, with 10 bases in between. CDR3 nucleotide sequence: TGTGCCACCAGCAGAGATGGGGGGTCCAATGAAAAACTGTTTTTT. Residues: CATSRDGGSNEKLFF.

J is TRBJ1-1 and V is TRBV6-6; D not certain. The ends were cut back, 0 bases at V and 1 base at J, with 9 bases in the middle. Germline CDR1 reads MNHNY; CDR2 reads SVGAGI (reference sequence). The CDR3 is 15 amino acids. CDR3 bases: TGTGCCAGCAGTTACTCGACGGGAAAGAACACTGAAGCTTTCTTT. Translation: CASSYSTGKNTEAFF.

This chain links TRBV6-2 or TRBV6-3 with TRBJ1-1; D might be TRBD1 (6 bases). This CDR3 comprises 16 residues. V shed 5 bases and J shed 6 bases, with 22 bases lying between them. The germline V gene has CDR1 MNHEY and CDR2 SVGEGT. The CDR3 loop is CASSTQTGTPAPEAFF. DNA of the CDR3: TGTGCCAGCAGTACCCAAACCGGGACACCCGCGCCTGAAGCTTTCTTT.

This clonotype came up a few times. The rearrangement joins TRBV7-8 to TRBJ2-1; possible D gene TRBD1, 6 bases. This CDR3 has 15 residues. V lost 5 bases and J 3 bases, leaving 14 bases between the germline ends. Germline V gene lookup returns CDR1 SGHVS and CDR2 FQNEAQ. CDR3 DNA sequence: TGTGCCAGCAGCCCCCCGGACAGAGTCTACAATGAGCAGTTCTTC. Translation: CASSPPDRVYNEQFF.

The gene calls are TRBV18 and TRBJ2-1, with TRBD2 matching 14 bases. Germline V gene sequence: CDR1 KGHSH, CDR2 LQKENI. The junction had 7 bases not matched to a gene; V was cut back by 5 bases and J by 7 bases. This CDR3 contains 16 residues. In DNA, the CDR3 is TGTGCCAGCTCAACTGGACTAGCGGGAGGTGTAAATGAGCAGTTCTTC. Translated, it gives CASSTGLAGGVNEQFF.

This clonotype was recorded a few times. The chain joins TRBV9 to TRBJ2-2; possibly TRBD1 or TRBD2 for D (5 bases each). The CDR3 sequence is 20 residues long. CDR1 is SGDLS and CDR2 is YYNGEE in the germline V gene. The V end was cut by 3 bases, the J end by 1 base, with 25 bases between. CDR3 sequence reads: CASSAPLKGRAMGNTGELFF. CDR3 DNA sequence: TGTGCCAGCAGCGCCCCTTTGAAGGGGCGGGCGATGGGGAACACCGGGGAGCTGTTTTTT.

This clonotype was seen more than once but under ten times. The chain is built from TRBV20-1 and TRBJ2-7; TRBD2 agrees at 9 bases. CDR3 size: 19 residues. Per germline, CDR1 DFQATT and CDR2 SNEGSKA (reference sequence). With V trimmed by 2 bases and J by 1 base, 18 bases remained unmatched. The CDR3 spells CSARNRDSLRLAGSYEQYF. The CDR3 nucleotides are TGCAGTGCTAGAAATAGGGATTCACTACGGCTAGCGGGGTCCTACGAGCAGTACTTC.

The J gene is TRBJ2-3, the V gene TRBV4-2, with D hard to call. The V end lost 4 bases, the J end lost 5 bases, and 10 bases lay between the germline ends. Germline CDR1 is LGHNA and CDR2 is YNFKEQ. CDR3 length: 13 amino acids. The CDR3 nucleotides read TGTGCCAGCAGCCTTGGTTCGCGAGATACGCAGTATTTT. Translating it yields CASSLGSRDTQYF.

The chain employs TRBV12-3 or TRBV12-4 and TRBJ2-7; unclear D gene. V gave up 2 bases and J gave up 2 bases, with 10 bases separating them. This CDR3 region has 14 residues. DNA of the CDR3: TGTGCCAGCAGTTTACAAAGAATCCCCTACGAGCAGTACTTC. It encodes CASSLQRIPYEQYF.

The rearrangement uses TRBV29-1 and TRBJ2-7; D may be TRBD1 or TRBD2 (5 bases each). Trimming cost V 4 bases and J 1 base, with 11 bases left between them. The CDR3 spans 13 residues. Germline values: CDR1 SQVTM, CDR2 ANQGSEA. The DNA of the CDR3 is TGCAGCGTTGGGGGGTTGGCATCCTACGAGCAGTACTTC. Its protein product is CSVGGLASYEQYF.

This clonotype qualifies as medium-sized. V gene TRBV7-6 combines with J gene TRBJ2-3; maybe TRBD1 (6 bases). Deletions cut 5 bases from V and 0 bases from J, with 21 bases between. The CDR3 spans 18 residues. Germline assignment: CDR1 SGHVS and CDR2 FNYEAQ. Here the CDR3 reads CASSVTQEDSASTDTQYF. The CDR3 nucleotides read TGTGCCAGCAGCGTAACCCAAGAGGACAGCGCTAGCACAGATACGCAGTATTTT. The variable domain in full, with the rest retrieved from reference TRBV7-6 and TRBJ2-3, is GAGVSQSPRYKVTKRGQDVALRCDPISGHVSLYWYRQALGQGPEFLTYFNYEAQQDKSGLPNDRFSAERPEGSISTLTIQRTEQRDSAMYRCASSVTQEDSASTDTQYFGPGTRLTVL.

There are many counts of this clonotype. The chain carries TRBV27 and TRBJ2-7, with TRBD2 matching 12 bases. Germline trimming cut 2 bases from V and 4 bases from J; bases unmatched to any gene: 9. CDR1 is MNHEY and CDR2 is SMNVEV in the germline V gene (reference sequence). This CDR3 spans 17 amino acids. The CDR3 region has the DNA TGTGCCAGCAGTTTAGTCTCTAGCGGGAGGGCCCCGTACGAGCAGTACTTC. Its translation is CASSLVSSGRAPYEQYF.

V usage is TRBV4-1 and J usage is TRBJ1-4, with D possibly being TRBD1 (6 bases). Looked up from germline, CDR1 is MGHRA and CDR2 is YSYEKL. Trimming shortened V by 5 bases and J by 8 bases, and 15 bases separated the two germline ends. The CDR3 covers 14 residues. CDR3 residues: CASSKTGLREKLFF. CDR3 DNA: TGCGCCAGCAGCAAAACAGGGTTACGGGAAAAACTGTTTTTT.

The gene calls are TRBV6-1 and TRBJ1-6, with 8 positions matching TRBD1. The junction had 12 bases not matched to a gene; V was cut back by 6 bases and J by 11 bases. This CDR3 comprises 15 residues. Germline CDR1 is MNHNS and CDR2 is SASEGT. The CDR3 nucleotides are TGTGCCAGCAGCGGCAGGGGGCAGGGAAATCCACCCCTCCACTTT. Translating it yields CASSGRGQGNPPLHF.

This clonotype was picked up a small number of times. The chain combines TRBV30 with TRBJ1-2; tentatively, D is TRBD1 (6 bases). This CDR3 comprises 13 residues. Deletions cut 0 bases from V and 7 bases from J, with 12 bases between. Germline V gene lookup returns CDR1 GTSNPN and CDR2 SVGIG (reference sequence). The CDR3 DNA follows: TGTGCCTGGAGTGTACAGGGCCCGGGTGGCTACACCTTC. Protein: CAWSVQGPGGYTF.

This chain joins TRBV7-9 and TRBJ2-5, with D possibly TRBD2 on 6 matching bases. CDR1 is SEHNR and CDR2 is FQNEAQ in the germline V gene (reference sequence). Trimming removed 4 bases at V and 1 base at J, with 16 bases between. The CDR3 runs to 16 residues. The CDR3 loop reads CASSSGTAGIQETQYF. The CDR3 nucleotides are TGTGCCAGCAGCTCCGGGACTGCGGGAATCCAAGAGACCCAGTACTTC.